The next 7 T cell receptor beta chains were all read from a single sample in a study of shared clonotypes between healthy human individuals. Some clones are missing from TCRdb's copy, which holds only in-frame ones; the method was immunoSEQ multiplex PCR. Among around 430,000 clones, 70% to 80% were seen once, and the ten largest hold about 12%. The specimen sequenced was PBMCs. The receptors were sampled from a middle-aged woman in good health. Some clones in this sample may be carry-over from other donors' samples.

The chain links TRBV2 to TRBJ2-5; D gene ambiguous. Germline V lookup: CDR1 SNHLY, CDR2 FYNNEI. Trimming left V 2 bases short and J 5 bases short, with 12 bases between. The CDR3 has 14 residues. The CDR3 loop reads CASSERVVGETQYF. DNA of the CDR3: TGTGCCAGCAGTGAACGAGTGGTAGGGGAGACCCAGTACTTC.

This clone was picked up a small number of times. V gene TRBV4-1 combines with J gene TRBJ2-7; TRBD1 might be the D (5 bases). From germline, CDR1 is MGHRA and CDR2 YSYEKL. The CDR3 spans 17 residues. Trimming removed 3 bases from V and 2 bases from J, with 20 bases in between. The CDR3 nucleotides read TGCGCCAGCAGCCACCTCTTCTCGAAAGGGGCCCCCTACGAGCAGTACTTC. Translated: CASSHLFSKGAPYEQYF.

The CDR3: CASSDLSVHEQYF. The CDR3 DNA reads as TGTGCCAGCAGCGATTTAAGCGTCCACGAGCAGTACTTC. The V call is TRBV7-6, the J call TRBJ2-7; D unclear. This CDR3 has 13 amino acids. Trimming removed 5 bases at V and 5 bases at J, with 13 bases between. In germline, CDR1 is SGHVS, CDR2 FNYEAQ.

There are a few counts of this clone. The chain recombines TRBV2 with TRBJ1-5, with no clear D. The CDR3 loop spans 13 amino acids. The germline V gene encodes CDR1 SNHLY and CDR2 FYNNEI. Between the trimmed V and J ends, which lost 7 bases and 6 bases, there was a span of 13 bases. This CDR3 is CASISAEGQPQHF. The CDR3 nucleotides read TGTGCCAGCATATCGGCCGAGGGTCAGCCCCAGCATTTT.

This chain links TRBV4-1 with TRBJ1-2; 9 bases are shared with TRBD1. The CDR3 totals 17 residues. With 0 bases clipped from V and 8 bases from J, the junction kept 13 bases outside the gene matches. CDR1 MGHRA and CDR2 YSYEKL come from the germline V gene. CDR3 nucleotide sequence: TGCGCCAGCAGCCAAGATTTTGGGACAGGGAGGTCGCGGGGCTACACCTTC. The encoded protein is CASSQDFGTGRSRGYTF.

The chain uses TRBV18 and TRBJ2-7; D possibly corresponds to TRBD1 (6 bases). Germline-derived CDR1 and CDR2 are KGHSH and LQKENI. V was cut by 8 bases and J by 0 bases, with 17 bases left in between. The CDR3 is 15 amino acids. The CDR3 spells CASAEKLGGSYEQYF. CDR3 nucleotide sequence: TGTGCCAGCGCCGAAAAATTAGGGGGCTCCTACGAGCAGTACTTC.

The count of this clone is one. The V and J genes are TRBV7-6 and TRBJ1-1; D unresolved. Germline V gene sequence: CDR1 SGHVS, CDR2 FNYEAQ. V gave up 0 bases and J gave up 1 base, with 6 bases separating them. The CDR3 runs to 14 residues. Here the CDR3 reads CASSLARGNTEAFF. The DNA of the CDR3 is TGTGCCAGCAGCTTAGCCAGAGGGAACACTGAAGCTTTCTTT.